This TCR beta chain originates from a study of blood T cell repertoires in COVID-19. There are 14 residues in the CDR3. The V gene lost 5 bases and the J gene lost 4 bases, with 12 bases spanning the gap. The germline V gene has CDR1 SGHAT and CDR2 FQNNGV. This table comes from immunoSEQ multiplex PCR, and its TCRdb copy is limited to in-frame clones, with some not included. The sample holds some 320,000 clones, more than 70% seen once. The chain carries TRBV11-2 and TRBJ1-3, with a tentative D call TRBD1 (5 bases). Material: peripheral blood. The origin of this receptor is a woman aged 25 to 39 who had recovered from COVID-19. The CDR3 DNA reads TGTGCCAGCAGCCGCCGGGGGGTCGGAAACACCATATATTTT. Translated, it gives CASSRRGVGNTIYF.